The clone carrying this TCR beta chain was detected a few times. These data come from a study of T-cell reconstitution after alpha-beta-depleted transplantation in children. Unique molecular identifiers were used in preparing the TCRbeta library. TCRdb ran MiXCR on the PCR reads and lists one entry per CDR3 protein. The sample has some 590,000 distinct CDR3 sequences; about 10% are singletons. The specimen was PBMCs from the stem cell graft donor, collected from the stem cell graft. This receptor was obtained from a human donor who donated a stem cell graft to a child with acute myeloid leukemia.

Written as DNA, the CDR3 is TGTGCCAGCATCCAACCGAGCGGGAGTATATACAATGAGCAGTTCTTC. Translated, it gives CASIQPSGSIYNEQFF. This chain links TRBV7-2 with TRBJ2-1, with 8 positions matching TRBD2. With V trimmed by 7 bases and J by 4 bases, 12 bases remained unmatched. Germline V gene lookup returns CDR1 SGHTA and CDR2 FQGNSA. The CDR3 covers 16 residues.